The clone carrying this T cell receptor beta chain has a single count. The CDR3 is made up of 13 amino acids. Germline V lookup: CDR1 PRHDT, CDR2 FYEKMQ (reference sequence). The V gene lost 0 bases and the J gene lost 4 bases, with 7 bases spanning the gap. The primer mix had 60 Vbeta and 13 Jbeta primers. TCRdb keeps only in-frame clones here, not all; method: immunoSEQ multiplex PCR. The table has about 82,000 clones, roughly four fifths seen once. The sample belongs to a study of cytomegalovirus exposure and HLA in healthy donors. The receptor's source is a human donor in good health. The chain links TRBV13 to TRBJ2-7; D gene unclear. The material sequenced was PBMCs. The CDR3 sequence is CASSLGNRYEQYF. CDR3 nucleotide sequence: TGTGCCAGCAGCTTAGGAAACAGATACGAGCAGTACTTC.